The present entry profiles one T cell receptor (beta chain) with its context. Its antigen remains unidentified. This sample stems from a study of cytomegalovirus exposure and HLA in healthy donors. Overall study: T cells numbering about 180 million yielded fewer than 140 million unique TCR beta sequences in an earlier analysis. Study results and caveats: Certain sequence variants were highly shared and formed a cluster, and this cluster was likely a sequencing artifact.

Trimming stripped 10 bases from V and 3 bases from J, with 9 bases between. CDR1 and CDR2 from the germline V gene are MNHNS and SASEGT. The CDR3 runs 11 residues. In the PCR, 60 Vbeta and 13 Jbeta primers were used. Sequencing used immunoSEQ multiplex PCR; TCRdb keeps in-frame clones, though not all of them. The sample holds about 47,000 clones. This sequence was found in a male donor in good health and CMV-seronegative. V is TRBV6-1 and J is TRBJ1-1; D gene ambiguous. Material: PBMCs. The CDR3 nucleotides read TGTGCCACCGTCCGTGACACTGAAGCTTTCTTT. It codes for CATVRDTEAFF.